One and the same sample provided the 18 T cell receptor beta chains below, sequenced in a study of blood T cell repertoires in COVID-19. TCRdb keeps only in-frame clones here, not all; method: immunoSEQ multiplex PCR. The sample records approximately 240,000 clones, about 86% being singletons. The sample consisted of peripheral blood. The receptors come from a woman in her 30s who had recovered from COVID-19.

The V gene is TRBV24-1, the J gene TRBJ2-3; TRBD2 matches 12 bases. The CDR3 has 15 amino acids. Per the germline V gene, CDR1 is KGHDR and CDR2 is SFDVKD. Trimming cost V 1 base and J 11 bases; bases outside gene matches: 6. In nucleotides, the CDR3 is TGTGCCACCAGTGATTTTTCTAGCGGGAGGGCCAAGCAGTATTTT. Residues: CATSDFSSGRAKQYF.

This chain links TRBV28 with TRBJ2-7, with TRBD1 matching 9 bases. The junction had 8 bases not matched to a gene; V was cut back by 1 base and J by 4 bases. Germline loops: CDR1 MDHEN, CDR2 SYDVKM. The length of the CDR3 is 16 residues. The CDR3 DNA sequence: TGTGCCAGCAGTTTATTTTACATAGGACAGGGGTACGAGCAGTACTTC. Encoded protein: CASSLFYIGQGYEQYF. The entire variable domain, with the rest obtained from reference TRBV28 and TRBJ2-7, is as follows: DVKVTQSSRYLVKRTGEKVFLECVQDMDHENMFWYRQDPGLGLRLIYFSYDVKMKEKGDIPEGYSVSREKKERFSLILESASTNQTSMYLCASSLFYIGQGYEQYFGPGTRLTVT.

This rearrangement joins TRBV11-2 to TRBJ2-7, with D possibly matching TRBD2 (7 bases). The CDR3 is 16 amino acids. V was shortened by 5 bases and J by 3 bases, with 20 bases between the two germline ends. Germline V lookup: CDR1 SGHAT, CDR2 FQNNGV. This CDR3 reads CASSPLWGGANYEQYF. DNA for the CDR3: TGTGCCAGCAGCCCCCTATGGGGGGGGGCAAACTACGAGCAGTACTTC.

The chain joins TRBV20-1 to TRBJ2-7, with 8 bases identical to TRBD2. Germline V CDR1 and CDR2: DFQATT, SNEGSKA (reference sequence). V lost 3 bases and J lost 3; bases outside the gene matches: 10. This CDR3 has 15 amino acids. The CDR3 DNA reads TGCAGTGCTAGTCGCCAACTAGCGGAACTCTACGAGCAGTACTTC. Residues: CSASRQLAELYEQYF.

The chain joins TRBV7-2 to TRBJ2-7; 9 bases align to TRBD2. The CDR3 contains 17 residues. J lost 2 bases, V lost 4 bases, and 12 bases had no gene match. The germline gives CDR1 SGHTA, CDR2 FQGNSA. The CDR3 DNA is TGTGCCAGCAGCTCCCTACCCCTTAGCGGGAGCCCCTACGAGCAGTACTTC. Its protein product is CASSSLPLSGSPYEQYF.

V and J are TRBV6-5 and TRBJ1-2; 10 bases agree with TRBD1. J gave up 5 bases and V 5 bases, and 5 bases lay outside the gene matches. Germline V gene data show CDR1 as MNHEY and CDR2 as SVGAGI. The CDR3 is 14 residues long. CDR3 region: CASSRDRGKYGYTF. The CDR3 DNA reads as TGTGCCAGCAGTCGGGACAGGGGCAAGTATGGCTACACCTTC.

The chain couples TRBV6-4 to TRBJ2-1; 10 nucleotides line up with TRBD2. The CDR3 loop spans 16 amino acids. Germline V gene sequence: CDR1 MRHNA, CDR2 SNTAGT. The ends lost 0 bases at V and 8 bases at J; junction bases unmatched: 7. CDR3: CASSDSIAGGSDEQFF. DNA of the CDR3: TGTGCCAGCAGTGACTCAATAGCGGGAGGTTCCGATGAGCAGTTCTTC.

This chain uses TRBV5-1 with TRBJ2-7; 11 bases are shared with TRBD2. Per germline, CDR1 SGHRS and CDR2 YFSETQ. Trimming took 4 bases from V and 2 from J; bases not matched to a gene: 5. The CDR3 has 15 residues. CDR3 nucleotide sequence: TGCGCCAGCAGCCCCCCACTAGCGGGAGCCTACGAGCAGTACTTC. Protein product: CASSPPLAGAYEQYF.

V is TRBV28 and J is TRBJ2-7; 7 bases fit TRBD1. This CDR3 comprises 14 residues. After removal of 6 bases from V and 0 bases from J, the junction contained 5 bases not matched to a gene. From germline, CDR1 is MDHEN and CDR2 SYDVKM. DNA for the CDR3: TGTGCCAGCAGCCCGACAGGGAGCTCCTACGAGCAGTACTTC. Its protein is CASSPTGSSYEQYF.

This chain links TRBV30 with TRBJ2-2; weak D call: TRBD2 (6 bases). Germline V gene sequence: CDR1 GTSNPN, CDR2 SVGIG (reference sequence). Deletions cut 4 bases from V and 1 base from J, with 13 bases between. The CDR3 has 15 residues. The CDR3 loop is CAWTKFSGNTGELFF. CDR3 sequence (DNA): TGTGCCTGGACCAAGTTTAGCGGGAACACCGGGGAGCTGTTTTTT.

Points on this clone: This sample also contains other DNA sequences that code for the same CDR3. V usage is TRBV28 and J usage is TRBJ1-2, with 10 bases matching TRBD1. The trim removed 5 bases at V and 4 bases at J, leaving 4 bases unmatched. Germline V gene sequence: CDR1 MDHEN, CDR2 SYDVKM. This CDR3 is built from 14 residues. In nucleotides, the CDR3 is TGTGCCAGCAGTCCAGGGACAGGGGTCTATGGCTACACCTTC. This translates into CASSPGTGVYGYTF.

The rearrangement uses TRBV5-5 and TRBJ1-1; no firm D call. Germline V gene lookup returns CDR1 SGHKS and CDR2 YYEKEE (reference sequence). This CDR3 comprises 14 residues. Trimming removed 2 bases at V and 0 bases at J, with 8 bases between. The CDR3 region is CASSLHRLNTEAFF. DNA for the CDR3: TGTGCCAGCAGCTTACATCGTCTGAACACTGAAGCTTTCTTT.

This sequence joins TRBV5-4 and TRBJ2-2, with 10 bases aligning to TRBD1. Germline values: CDR1 SGHNT, CDR2 YYREEE (reference sequence). This CDR3 has 15 residues. V gave up 4 bases and J gave up 6 bases; unmatched junction bases: 6. The chain's CDR3 is CASSGYGTGAGELFF. CDR3 nucleotide sequence: TGTGCCAGCAGCGGCTACGGGACAGGGGCCGGGGAGCTGTTTTTT.

The chain is built from TRBV9 and TRBJ2-3; no clear D gene. This CDR3 is 14 amino acids long. The ends were cut back, 3 bases at V and 2 bases at J, with 10 bases in the middle. Germline V gene sequence: CDR1 SGDLS, CDR2 YYNGEE. In DNA, the CDR3 is TGTGCCAGCAGCGGGAGCGTTTACACAGATACGCAGTATTTT. Translated, it gives CASSGSVYTDTQYF.

V is TRBV30 and J is TRBJ1-1; 8 bases fit TRBD1. V gave up 5 bases and J gave up 5 bases; unmatched junction bases: 4. The CDR3 has 12 amino acids. Germline loops: CDR1 GTSNPN, CDR2 SVGIG (reference sequence). CDR3 protein: CAWSTGETEAFF. As DNA, the CDR3 is TGTGCCTGGTCGACAGGGGAGACTGAAGCTTTCTTT.

V and J are TRBV3-1 (or the pseudogene TRBV3-2) and TRBJ2-1, with 10 bases that match TRBD2. Per the germline V gene, CDR1 is LGHDT and CDR2 is YNNKEL (reference sequence). V shed 3 bases and J 10 bases; nucleotides not matched to a gene: 6. There are 14 residues in the CDR3. CDR3 loop: CASSHLERGGEQFF. The CDR3 region has the DNA TGTGCCAGCAGCCATCTAGAGCGGGGGGGCGAGCAGTTCTTC.

The table lists this clone with many counts. CDR3 loop: CASSPELYNEQFF. The CDR3, as DNA: TGTGCCAGCAGCCCCGAGCTGTACAATGAGCAGTTCTTC. The genes are TRBV11-2 and TRBJ2-1; D is unresolved. The CDR3 has 13 residues. Trimming cost V 5 bases and J 4 bases, with 9 bases left between them. Looked up from germline, CDR1 is SGHAT and CDR2 is FQNNGV.

This clone has only one observation. The rearrangement uses TRBV20-1 and TRBJ1-1; D uncertain. The germline gives CDR1 DFQATT, CDR2 SNEGSKA (reference sequence). The CDR3 covers 11 residues. Trimming took 7 bases from V and 4 from J, leaving 10 bases between them. Here the CDR3 reads CSVEDGTEAFF. The CDR3 DNA sequence: TGCAGTGTGGAGGACGGCACTGAAGCTTTCTTT.